Sequencing of this TCR beta chain was carried out in a study of shared clonotypes between healthy human individuals. General study results and limits: Generation probabilities were higher for clonotypes shared across all four sorted-subset donors than for unshared ones.

The method was immunoSEQ multiplex PCR; TCRdb's version includes in-frame clones alone and lacks a portion of them. This table has about 680,000 clones, 60% to 75% appearing once. Points on this clone: Its antigen remains unknown.

V lost 1 base, J lost 4 bases, and 17 bases lay in between. CDR1 is LGHNA, CDR2 YNFKEQ, per germline. CDR3 length: 17 amino acids. Study donors comprised healthy, HIV-negative adults devoid of recent acute infection or vaccination. This receptor was obtained from a woman aged 25 to 39 in good health. Input material: memory CD4+ T cells sorted from blood. Subset indicated: CD45RA-negative fraction. The chain couples TRBV4-2 to TRBJ1-3; D gene uncertain. This CDR3 is CASSQAPPGIVGNTIYF. DNA for the CDR3: TGTGCCAGCAGCCAAGCCCCCCCGGGGATCGTAGGAAACACCATATATTTT.